A selection of T cell receptor beta chains follows, all from one sample in a study of blood T cell repertoires in COVID-19. The assay was immunoSEQ multiplex PCR, and TCRdb's table has in-frame clones only and misses some. The sample holds 150,000 to 200,000 clones; about 83% are singletons and the top ten take around 14%. The sample was peripheral blood. Source of these receptors: a woman of 80 years or more with acute or convalescent COVID-19. Both conserved end residues are part of each CDR3. The D gene is left open where the match is weak. Clone size is stated in some rows and not others, as once, few, many or a class when expanded.

abundance,j_gene,v_gene,d_gene,CDR3nt,CDR3aa
NA,TRBJ1-4,TRBV5-1,TRBD1,TGCGCCAGCAGCCGGGGACAGGATAATGAAAAACTGTTTTTT,CASSRGQDNEKLFF
NA,TRBJ2-7,TRBV5-1,TRBD1,TGCGCCAGCAGCTTGGCTTGGACAGGGCCAGGGGGCGAGCAGTACTTC,CASSLAWTGPGGEQYF
NA,TRBJ1-1,TRBV2,NA,TGTGCCAGCAGTCAGACAGATATTAGCTCCGCTGAAGCTTTCTTT,CASSQTDISSAEAFF
NA,TRBJ2-5,TRBV10-2,NA,TGCGCCAGCAGTGAGGGTAAAGCAGAGACCCAGTACTTC,CASSEGKAETQYF
once,TRBJ1-5,TRBV28,NA,TGTGCCAGCAGTTTGGCGCTGAGGACCCAGCATTTT,CASSLALRTQHF
NA,TRBJ1-1,TRBV5-4,NA,TGTGCCAGCAGCTTGTGGCATCTGAACACTGAAGCTTTCTTT,CASSLWHLNTEAFF
NA,TRBJ2-5,TRBV11-2,NA,TGTGCCAGCAGCGCGCGATACCAAGAGACCCAGTACTTC,CASSARYQETQYF
NA,TRBJ2-7,TRBV6-2/TRBV6-3,NA,TGTGCCAGCAGTTACCCCAGGGTGGGAATGACTGCCTCCTACGAGCAGTACTTC,CASSYPRVGMTASYEQYF
NA,TRBJ1-2,TRBV6-5,NA,TGTGCCAGCAGTCAAAGACGGGATGGCTACACCTTC,CASSQRRDGYTF
once,TRBJ2-1,TRBV18,NA,TGTGCCAGTTCCCTTCGCAATCTAAACAATGAGCAGTTCTTC,CASSLRNLNNEQFF
NA,TRBJ2-1,TRBV30,NA,TGTGCCTGGTCTAAAAGATACAATGAGCAGTTCTTC,CAWSKRYNEQFF
NA,TRBJ2-3,TRBV29-1,TRBD2,TGCAGCGTTGGGGCGGGAGGTGGTGGTACGCAGTATTTT,CSVGAGGGGTQYF
NA,TRBJ1-2,TRBV3-1/TRBV3-2,TRBD1,TGTGCCAGCAGCCAAGGACCGACAGGGGACTATGGCTACACCTTC,CASSQGPTGDYGYTF
NA,TRBJ2-1,TRBV5-1,TRBD2,TGCGCCAGCAGCCCACGGGTCGCGGGAGGCGACAATGAGCAGTTCTTC,CASSPRVAGGDNEQFF
NA,TRBJ1-1,TRBV7-2,TRBD1,TGTGCCAGCAGCTTATATGGACAGGGTTTGGGCACTGAAGCTTTCTTT,CASSLYGQGLGTEAFF
once,TRBJ1-5,TRBV6-4,NA,TGTGCCAGCAGTGACTCGGGGGGTGGCAATCAGCCCCAGCATTTT,CASSDSGGGNQPQHF
few,TRBJ2-5,TRBV6-5,NA,TGTGCCAGCAGTTACTCGTTTAGCGTTGAGACCCAGTACTTC,CASSYSFSVETQYF
NA,TRBJ1-1,TRBV2,NA,TGTGCCAGCAGTTTCGGACAGAACACTGAAGCTTTCTTT,CASSFGQNTEAFF
few,TRBJ1-2,TRBV7-9,TRBD1,TGTGCCAGCAGTTCCGGGACAGGGGCATATGGCTACACCTTC,CASSSGTGAYGYTF
NA,TRBJ1-2,TRBV18,NA,TGTGCCAGCTCAATGGAGACGTATTCGGGCTACACCTTC,CASSMETYSGYTF
NA,TRBJ2-1,TRBV6-4,TRBD2,TGTGCCAGCAGTGACCCGCGGCGGGGGGAGCAGTTCTTC,CASSDPRRGEQFF
NA,TRBJ2-1,TRBV7-9,TRBD2,TGTGCCAGCAGCTTAGCAAAGGTTAGCGGGAGCTTGTCCTACAATGAGCAGTTCTTC,CASSLAKVSGSLSYNEQFF
NA,TRBJ1-1,TRBV20-1,NA,TGCAGTGCTAGTGCGATGAGGTTAATGAACACTGAAGCTTTCTTT,CSASAMRLMNTEAFF
NA,TRBJ1-6,TRBV5-5,NA,TGTGCCAGCAGCTTTCTGGACAGATACGAATCCCTCCACTTT,CASSFLDRYESLHF
NA,TRBJ2-1,TRBV24-1,TRBD2,TGTGCCACCAGTGATTTCCGGGCGGGAGTAATGAATGAGCAGTTCTTC,CATSDFRAGVMNEQFF
few,TRBJ2-5,TRBV3-1/TRBV3-2,NA,TGTGCCAGCAGCCAAGGGTTGGGGCGGGGCCAAGAGACCCAGTACTTC,CASSQGLGRGQETQYF
NA,TRBJ2-2,TRBV5-4,TRBD2,TGTGCCAGCAGCTTGGCCAGCGGGGGCCTTTTGGACACCGGGGAGCTGTTTTTT,CASSLASGGLLDTGELFF
NA,TRBJ1-1,TRBV6-1,NA,TGTGCCAGCAGTGAAGCGCTCCGAAGAGGGCGGCTCATGAACACTGAAGCTTTCTTT,CASSEALRRGRLMNTEAFF
few,TRBJ2-5,TRBV29-1,TRBD1,TGCGGATCGGGACAGAACCAAGAGACCCAGTACTTC,CGSGQNQETQYF
NA,TRBJ2-5,TRBV5-1,NA,TGCGCCAGCAGCCCGACAGTCCAAGAGACCCAGTACTTC,CASSPTVQETQYF
NA,TRBJ2-3,TRBV30,TRBD1,TGTGCCTGGAGTGGGACAGGGGGGAGCACAGATACGCAGTATTTT,CAWSGTGGSTDTQYF
NA,TRBJ1-5,TRBV2,NA,TGTGCCAGCAGTGAACGGTACAATCAGCCCCAGCATTTT,CASSERYNQPQHF
NA,TRBJ2-5,TRBV5-8,TRBD2,TGTGCCAGCACCCTCCGGACTAGCGGGAGAGGGGAGGAGACCCAGTACTTC,CASTLRTSGRGEETQYF
NA,TRBJ2-7,TRBV19,TRBD1,TGTGCCAGTAGTTATGGGACAGGGGACTACGAGCAGTACTTC,CASSYGTGDYEQYF
NA,TRBJ2-7,TRBV28,TRBD2,TGTGCCAGCAGGGGGGGGACGGGTAGCTCCTACGAGCAGTACTTC,CASRGGTGSSYEQYF
NA,TRBJ1-4,TRBV19,TRBD1,TGTGCCACCGCCCGGGACAGGGACGAAAAACTGTTTTTT,CATARDRDEKLFF
NA,TRBJ1-1,TRBV2,NA,TGTGCCAGAAACAGGGAGGGGTTGAACACTGAAGCTTTCTTT,CARNREGLNTEAFF
NA,TRBJ2-5,TRBV7-9,NA,TGTGCCAGCAGGCGCGGGGAGGAGACCCAGTACTTC,CASRRGEETQYF
NA,TRBJ1-2,TRBV9,TRBD1,TGTGCCAGCAGCGTTAACAGGGGGAAGTTTGCCTTC,CASSVNRGKFAF
NA,TRBJ1-6,TRBV30,TRBD1,TGTGCCTGGAGTGGACAGGGAGACTCACCCCTCCACTTT,CAWSGQGDSPLHF
NA,TRBJ2-2,TRBV4-2,NA,TGTGCCAGCAGCCAACTAGACAGGACCGGGGAGCTGTTTTTT,CASSQLDRTGELFF
NA,TRBJ2-5,TRBV7-8,TRBD1,TGTGCCAGCAGCTTAGACAGGGGAAGGGTCCAGTACTTC,CASSLDRGRVQYF
NA,TRBJ2-3,TRBV11-2,NA,TGTGCCAGCAGCAAAAACCGGGGCACAGATACGCAGTATTTT,CASSKNRGTDTQYF
NA,TRBJ1-1,TRBV4-2,TRBD1,TGTGCCAGCAGCCAAGGCTTGTCTCAGGGGGTGAGTGAAGCTTTCTTT,CASSQGLSQGVSEAFF
few,TRBJ1-2,TRBV30,NA,TGTGCCTGGAGGAGGTTTAACTATGGCTACACCTTC,CAWRRFNYGYTF
NA,TRBJ2-7,TRBV11-2,NA,TGTGCCAGCAGCTCCCAAGGGGATAGGGCCTACGAGCAGTACTTC,CASSSQGDRAYEQYF
few,TRBJ2-2,TRBV18,NA,TGTGCCAGCTCACCCCCGGGGGAGCTGTTTTTT,CASSPPGELFF
NA,TRBJ1-4,TRBV5-6,NA,TGTGCCAGCAGCTTGAATCAGGGAGGCTACGAAAAACTGTTTTTT,CASSLNQGGYEKLFF
NA,TRBJ1-1,TRBV29-1,NA,TGCAGCGTTGTCCAGGGAGGCACTGAAGCTTTCTTT,CSVVQGGTEAFF
NA,TRBJ2-7,TRBV2,NA,TGTGCCAGCAGGCTACAGGATTCAACCTACGAGCAGTACTTC,CASRLQDSTYEQYF
NA,TRBJ2-3,TRBV9,NA,TGTGCCAGCAGCGTAGGAGGATCCTTCACAGATACGCAGTATTTT,CASSVGGSFTDTQYF
NA,TRBJ1-1,TRBV12-5,NA,TGTGCTAGTGGAACCAATACAGGGCCCACTGAAGCTTTCTTT,CASGTNTGPTEAFF
NA,TRBJ1-2,TRBV5-1,TRBD1,TGCGCCAGCAGTGGGACAGATGCTTTAAGCTATGGCTACACCTTC,CASSGTDALSYGYTF
once,TRBJ2-1,TRBV29-1,TRBD1,TGCAGCGTTGGACAGGGGTTAAGCTCCTACAATGAGCAGTTCTTC,CSVGQGLSSYNEQFF
NA,TRBJ2-1,TRBV7-9,TRBD1,TGTGCCAGCAGCTTTCGGGACAGGGCCTACAATGAGCAGTTCTTC,CASSFRDRAYNEQFF
NA,TRBJ1-4,TRBV7-9,NA,TGTGCCAGCAGCTTCCCCCATGAGGATGGGGAAAAACTGTTTTTT,CASSFPHEDGEKLFF
many,TRBJ1-2,TRBV14,NA,TGTGCCAGCAGCCGGGAGGGAGGACGCTATGGCTACACCTTC,CASSREGGRYGYTF
once,TRBJ2-1,TRBV7-2,TRBD2,TGTGCCAGCAGCTTGACTAGCGGGGGTTTAATTAACAATGAGCAGTTCTTC,CASSLTSGGLINNEQFF
NA,TRBJ2-7,TRBV18,NA,TGTGCCAGCTCACCTTCTGCCTACGAGCAGTACTTC,CASSPSAYEQYF